This TCR beta chain was found in a study of blood T cell repertoires in COVID-19. The wider study: The cDNA or gDNA used as material had been derived from T cells, B-cell-depleted T cells, or PBMCs.

Generated by immunoSEQ multiplex PCR, the TCRdb table keeps only in-frame clones and is missing some. The sample holds about 310,000 clones, around 90% seen once. Allocation to cohorts depended on clinical history reported by the participants. Looked up from germline, CDR1 is MDHEN and CDR2 is SYDVKM. This CDR3 spans 16 amino acids. V shed 9 bases, J shed 2 bases, and the junction held 14 bases outside the gene matches. The source of this sequence is a man aged 55-75 years who had recovered from COVID-19. Sample: PBMCs or T cells enriched from blood (not recorded which). V usage is TRBV28 and J usage is TRBJ2-3, with 7 positions matching TRBD2. CDR3 amino acids: CASNSRGEGLTDTQYF. CDR3 in DNA: TGTGCCAGTAACTCCCGTGGGGAGGGCCTCACAGATACGCAGTATTTT.